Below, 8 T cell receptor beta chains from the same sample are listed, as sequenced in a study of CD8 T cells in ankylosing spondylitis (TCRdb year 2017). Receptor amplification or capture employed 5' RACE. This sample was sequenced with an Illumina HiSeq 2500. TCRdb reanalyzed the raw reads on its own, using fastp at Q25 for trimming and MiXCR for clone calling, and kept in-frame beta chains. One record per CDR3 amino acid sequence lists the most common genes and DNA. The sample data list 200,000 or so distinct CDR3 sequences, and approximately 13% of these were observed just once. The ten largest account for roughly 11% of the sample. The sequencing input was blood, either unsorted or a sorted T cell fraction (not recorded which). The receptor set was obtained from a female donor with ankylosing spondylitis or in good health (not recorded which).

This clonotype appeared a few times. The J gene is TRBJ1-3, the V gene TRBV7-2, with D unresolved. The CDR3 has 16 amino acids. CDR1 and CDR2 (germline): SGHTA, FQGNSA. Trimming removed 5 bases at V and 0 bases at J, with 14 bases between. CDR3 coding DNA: TGTGCCAGCAGCCAACAGACCGTCATCTCTGGAAACACCATATATTTT. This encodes CASSQQTVISGNTIYF.

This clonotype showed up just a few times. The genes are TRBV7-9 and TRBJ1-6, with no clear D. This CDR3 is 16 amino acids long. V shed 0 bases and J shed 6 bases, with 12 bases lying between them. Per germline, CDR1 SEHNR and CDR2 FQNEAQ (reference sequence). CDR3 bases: TGTGCCAGCAGCTTAGCGGCGGGGATGGCTAATTCACCCCTCCACTTT. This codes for CASSLAAGMANSPLHF. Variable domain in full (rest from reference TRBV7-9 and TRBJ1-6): DTGVSQNPRHKITKRGQNVTFRCDPISEHNRLYWYRQTLGQGPEFLTYFQNEAQLEKSRLLSDRFSAERPKGSFSTLEIQRTEQGDSAMYLCASSLAAGMANSPLHFGNGTRLTVT.

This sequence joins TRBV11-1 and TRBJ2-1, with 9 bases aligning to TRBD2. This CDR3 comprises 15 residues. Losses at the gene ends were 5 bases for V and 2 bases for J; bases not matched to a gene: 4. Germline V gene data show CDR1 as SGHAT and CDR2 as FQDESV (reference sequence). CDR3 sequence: CASSNSGRAYNEQFF. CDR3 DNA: TGTGCCAGCAGCAATAGCGGGAGAGCCTACAATGAGCAGTTCTTC.

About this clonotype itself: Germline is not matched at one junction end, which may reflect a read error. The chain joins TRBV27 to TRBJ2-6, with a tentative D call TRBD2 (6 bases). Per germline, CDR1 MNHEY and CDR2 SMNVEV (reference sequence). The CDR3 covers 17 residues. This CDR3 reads CVSSPWSGFSGANVLTF. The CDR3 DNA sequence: TGTGTCAGCAGTCCCTGGAGCGGGTTCTCTGGGGCCAACGTCCTGACTTTC.

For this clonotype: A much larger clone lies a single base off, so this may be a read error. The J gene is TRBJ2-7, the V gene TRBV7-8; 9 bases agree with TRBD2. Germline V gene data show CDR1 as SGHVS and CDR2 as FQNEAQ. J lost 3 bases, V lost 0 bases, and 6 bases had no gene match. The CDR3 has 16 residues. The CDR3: CASSLASSGELYEQYF. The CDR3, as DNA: TGTGCCAGCAGCTTAGCGTCTAGCGGGGAGCTCTACGAGCAGTACTTC.

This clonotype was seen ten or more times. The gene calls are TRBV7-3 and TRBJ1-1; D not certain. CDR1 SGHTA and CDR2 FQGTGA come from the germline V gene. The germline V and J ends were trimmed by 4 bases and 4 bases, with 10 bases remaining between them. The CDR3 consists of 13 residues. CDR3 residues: CASSSRTSTEAFF. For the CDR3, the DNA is TGTGCCAGCAGCTCGCGGACGAGCACTGAAGCTTTCTTT.

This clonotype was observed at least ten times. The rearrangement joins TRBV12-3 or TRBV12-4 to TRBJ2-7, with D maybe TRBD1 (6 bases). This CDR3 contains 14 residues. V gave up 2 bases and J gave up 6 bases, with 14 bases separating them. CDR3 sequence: CASSLTGTLAEQYF. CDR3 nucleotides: TGTGCCAGCAGTTTAACAGGGACCCTCGCCGAGCAGTACTTC.

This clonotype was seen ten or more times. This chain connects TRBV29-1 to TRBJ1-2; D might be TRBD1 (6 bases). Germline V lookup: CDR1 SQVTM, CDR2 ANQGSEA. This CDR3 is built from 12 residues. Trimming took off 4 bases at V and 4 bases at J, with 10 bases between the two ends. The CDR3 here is CSVGTVPYGYTF. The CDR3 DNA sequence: TGCAGCGTTGGGACAGTTCCCTATGGCTACACCTTC.